This is a list of T cell receptor beta chains from one sample in a study of response to subunit inactivated influenza vaccine. TCRdb fed the RT-PCR reads into MiXCR, producing one record per CDR3 protein. This table holds more than 450,000 distinct CDR3 sequences, roughly 12% found once. The sample also formed part of further work on T cells expressing NK-cell markers.

Material: PBMCs from blood, obtained on the day of vaccination. These TCRs come from a man aged 45-65 years who received an inactivated influenza vaccine. Both conserved end residues are part of each CDR3. D genes are given only for firm matches. The listing skips clone size in some rows; elsewhere it reads once, few, many or a size class.

size	D	V	J	CDR3	DNA
few	TRBD1	TRBV27	TRBJ1-4	CASSSRTGTGANRAKLFF	TGTGCCAGCAGTTCTCGAACAGGGACAGGGGCCAACAGGGCAAAACTGTTTTTT
NA	NA	TRBV6-2/TRBV6-3	TRBJ2-7	CASSLVSWKDEQYF	TGTGCCAGCAGTTTGGTTAGCTGGAAGGACGAGCAGTACTTC
NA	NA	TRBV7-9	TRBJ2-5	CASSSGTGLPETQYF	TGTGCCAGCAGCTCCGGGACTGGCCTACCAGAGACCCAGTACTTC
NA	TRBD2	TRBV29-1	TRBJ2-3	CSVLAGGGSDTQYF	TGCAGCGTTCTAGCGGGAGGAGGGTCAGATACGCAGTATTTT
few	NA	TRBV10-3	TRBJ2-7	CAISEGRAHEQYF	TGTGCCATCAGTGAGGGCAGGGCCCACGAGCAGTACTTC
many	NA	TRBV29-1	TRBJ1-1	CSARGKGNTEAFF	TGCAGCGCCAGGGGAAAAGGGAACACTGAAGCTTTCTTT
NA	TRBD1	TRBV29-1	TRBJ2-1	CSVETGAFYNEQFF	TGCAGCGTTGAGACAGGGGCCTTCTACAATGAGCAGTTCTTC
few	NA	TRBV7-2	TRBJ2-6	CASSLDLAGANVLTF	TGTGCCAGCAGCTTAGATCTAGCCGGGGCCAACGTCCTGACTTTC
NA	NA	TRBV10-3	TRBJ1-1	CAISEGGHTEAFF	TGTGCCATCAGTGAGGGGGGGCACACTGAAGCTTTCTTT
NA	NA	TRBV12-3/TRBV12-4	TRBJ2-5	CASSKRSQETQYF	TGTGCCAGCAGTAAAAGATCCCAAGAGACCCAGTACTTC
NA	TRBD2	TRBV6-5	TRBJ2-7	CASSYAGGPDSSYEQYF	TGTGCCAGCAGTTACGCGGGAGGGCCCGATAGCTCCTACGAGCAGTACTTC
NA	TRBD1	TRBV28	TRBJ1-1	CASSGGQGNTEAFF	TGTGCCAGCAGTGGAGGACAGGGAAACACTGAAGCTTTCTTT
NA	TRBD1	TRBV29-1	TRBJ2-7	CSVSQGPEGYEQYF	TGCAGCGTCTCACAGGGGCCCGAAGGGTACGAGCAGTACTTC
NA	NA	TRBV29-1	TRBJ1-5	CSVATPGQPQHF	TGCAGCGTTGCCACACCGGGTCAGCCCCAGCATTTT
NA	TRBD2	TRBV7-9	TRBJ2-7	CASSSSSGPYYEQYF	TGTGCCAGCAGCTCTTCTAGCGGCCCATACTACGAGCAGTACTTC
few	TRBD1	TRBV9	TRBJ1-1	CASSVVPGGDTEAFF	TGTGCCAGCAGCGTAGTTCCAGGGGGGGACACTGAAGCTTTCTTT
NA	NA	TRBV7-9	TRBJ2-3	CASSPPPGDTQYF	TGTGCCAGCAGCCCTCCGCCGGGAGATACGCAGTATTTT
few	TRBD2	TRBV27	TRBJ2-7	CASSLAASGYEQYF	TGTGCCAGCAGTTTAGCGGCTAGCGGCTACGAGCAGTACTTC
few	NA	TRBV15	TRBJ2-1	CATSERREYNEQFF	TGTGCCACCAGCGAGAGGAGGGAGTACAATGAGCAGTTCTTC
few	NA	TRBV9	TRBJ2-5	CASSPRPGETQYF	TGTGCCAGCAGCCCCAGACCCGGGGAGACCCAGTACTTC
few	NA	TRBV20-1	TRBJ2-7	CSAKRDFYEQYF	TGCAGTGCTAAGAGGGATTTCTACGAGCAGTACTTC
few	NA	TRBV18	TRBJ2-5	CASSPQGLWTQYF	TGTGCCAGCTCACCTCAGGGGTTGTGGACCCAGTACTTC
NA	TRBD2	TRBV6-1	TRBJ2-1	CASSPWTSRNEQFF	TGTGCCAGCAGTCCCTGGACTAGCCGGAATGAGCAGTTCTTC
NA	NA	TRBV4-1	TRBJ2-3	CASSHPGRDVTDTQYF	TGCGCCAGCAGCCACCCGGGTCGGGACGTCACAGATACGCAGTATTTT
few	TRBD1	TRBV6-1	TRBJ2-7	CASSESRTGGYEQYF	TGTGCCAGCAGTGAATCACGGACAGGGGGCTACGAGCAGTACTTC
NA	TRBD2	TRBV7-3	TRBJ2-1	CASSPSSGAYNEQFF	TGTGCCAGCAGCCCTTCTAGCGGGGCCTACAATGAGCAGTTCTTC
few	TRBD1	TRBV5-1	TRBJ1-5	CASSLDGQVGPQHF	TGCGCCAGCAGCTTGGACGGACAGGTCGGACCCCAGCATTTT
few	TRBD1	TRBV5-1	TRBJ2-1	CASSTTQGVPTSRQFF	TGCGCCAGCAGCACAACACAGGGGGTTCCGACTTCGAGGCAGTTCTTC
few	NA	TRBV14	TRBJ1-1	CASSQGSRAEAFF	TGTGCCAGCAGCCAAGGGTCTAGGGCTGAAGCTTTCTTT
few	TRBD1	TRBV12-3/TRBV12-4	TRBJ2-1	CASSALTGGNEQFF	TGTGCCAGCAGTGCCCTCACAGGGGGCAATGAGCAGTTCTTC
NA	NA	TRBV7-6	TRBJ2-7	CASSLSPPYEQYF	TGTGCCAGCAGCTTAAGCCCACCATACGAGCAGTACTTC
NA	NA	TRBV3-1	TRBJ1-2	CASSQYRSSGYGYTF	TGTGCCAGCAGCCAATACAGGTCCTCCGGCTATGGCTACACCTTC
many	NA	TRBV11-2	TRBJ1-5	CASSLGGWQPQHF	TGTGCCAGCAGTTTAGGGGGTTGGCAGCCCCAGCATTTT
many	TRBD2	TRBV7-2	TRBJ2-2	CASSLNSGRVGGELFF	TGTGCCAGCAGCTTAAATAGCGGGAGAGTCGGCGGGGAGCTGTTTTTT
few	TRBD1	TRBV5-1	TRBJ2-2	CASSPGTGLNTGELFF	TGCGCCAGCAGCCCAGGGACAGGGCTGAACACCGGGGAGCTGTTTTTT
few	NA	TRBV3-1	TRBJ2-7	CASSPGGGAYEQYF	TGTGCCAGCAGCCCGGGCGGAGGCGCCTACGAGCAGTACTTC
NA	TRBD2	TRBV6-2/TRBV6-3	TRBJ2-7	CASSYRGLAGDEQYF	TGTGCCAGCAGTTACAGAGGACTAGCGGGAGACGAGCAGTACTTC
few	TRBD2	TRBV5-1	TRBJ2-3	CASSGGLAGVGDTQYF	TGCGCCAGCAGCGGAGGACTAGCGGGAGTCGGAGATACGCAGTATTTT
NA	NA	TRBV11-2	TRBJ2-2	CASSPGDPGELFF	TGTGCCAGCAGCCCGGGGGACCCGGGAGAGCTGTTTTTT
few	TRBD2	TRBV28	TRBJ2-3	CASSFFSLAGGRGDTQYF	TGTGCCAGCAGTTTCTTTAGTCTAGCGGGAGGGCGAGGAGATACGCAGTATTTT
NA	NA	TRBV7-6	TRBJ2-1	CASSLAGLKDEQFF	TGTGCCAGCAGCTTAGCTGGGCTCAAGGATGAGCAGTTCTTC
few	NA	TRBV11-2	TRBJ1-4	CASSHGQPATNEKLFF	TGTGCCAGCAGCCACGGACAGCCTGCAACTAATGAAAAACTGTTTTTT
many	TRBD2	TRBV15	TRBJ2-1	CATSSRTSGINEQFF	TGTGCCACCAGCTCCCGGACTAGCGGGATCAATGAGCAGTTCTTC
NA	NA	TRBV10-3	TRBJ2-3	CAIRTGGTDTQYF	TGTGCCATCAGGACAGGCGGAACAGATACGCAGTATTTT
NA	TRBD2	TRBV4-1	TRBJ2-1	CASSHRLAGGLGTYNEQFF	TGCGCCAGCAGCCATCGACTAGCGGGAGGACTGGGCACCTACAATGAGCAGTTCTTC
many	NA	TRBV20-1	TRBJ2-2	CSARDMGRGGELFF	TGCAGTGCTAGAGATATGGGGAGAGGCGGGGAGCTGTTTTTT
few	TRBD2	TRBV10-3	TRBJ2-1	CAINALAGGNYNEQFF	TGTGCCATCAATGCGCTAGCGGGGGGGAACTACAATGAGCAGTTCTTC
NA	TRBD1	TRBV4-3	TRBJ2-3	CASSTRQGDTQYF	TGCGCCAGCAGCACCCGACAGGGAGATACGCAGTATTTT
NA	NA	TRBV6-5	TRBJ2-1	CASSYSVLGGRKYNEQFF	TGTGCCAGCAGTTACTCCGTCCTGGGGGGGCGAAAATACAATGAGCAGTTCTTC
many	NA	TRBV12-3/TRBV12-4	TRBJ2-1	CASSTPGTLVDEQFF	TGTGCCAGCAGTACCCCCGGGACATTAGTCGATGAGCAGTTCTTC
few	NA	TRBV6-6	TRBJ1-2	CASSPQGHYGYTF	TGTGCCAGCAGCCCCCAGGGACACTATGGCTACACCTTC
few	TRBD1	TRBV9	TRBJ2-7	CASSGRTGDGDEQYF	TGTGCCAGCAGCGGACGGACAGGGGATGGAGACGAGCAGTACTTC
NA	NA	TRBV7-9	TRBJ2-2	CASGAAGTGELFF	TGTGCCAGCGGGGCGGCGGGCACCGGGGAGCTGTTTTTT
few	TRBD1	TRBV6-1	TRBJ1-5	CASSQGAGNQPQHF	TGTGCCAGCAGTCAGGGGGCGGGCAATCAGCCCCAGCATTTT
many	NA	TRBV5-1	TRBJ2-3	CASSLDQTDTQYF	TGCGCCAGCAGCCTGGATCAGACAGATACGCAGTATTTT